Listed here are 25 T cell receptor beta chains from one sample, sequenced in a study of blood T cell repertoires in COVID-19. Profiling relied on immunoSEQ multiplex PCR, and the TCRdb table lists in-frame clones only, not all of them. The sample lists hundreds of thousands of clones, 85% to 90% occurring once. The specimen sequenced was PBMCs or T cells enriched from blood (not recorded which). Source of these receptors: a man in his late teens or twenties who had recovered from COVID-19.

The V gene is TRBV7-2, the J gene TRBJ2-3; a weak D match, TRBD1 (5 bases). This CDR3 is 15 amino acids long. V was pared by 5 bases and J by 3 bases, with 15 bases between. CDR1 and CDR2 (germline): SGHTA, FQGNSA. CDR3 nucleotides: TGTGCCAGCAGCGCCCGACAGCAACCGACAGATACGCAGTATTTT. This codes for CASSARQQPTDTQYF.

The chain combines TRBV7-6 with TRBJ1-4, with unresolved D. Per the germline V gene, CDR1 is SGHVS and CDR2 is FNYEAQ. The CDR3 runs 12 residues. Trimming took 3 bases from V and 5 from J, leaving 4 bases between them. CDR3 in amino acids: CASSFLNEKLFF. The CDR3 DNA sequence: TGTGCCAGCAGCTTTTTAAATGAAAAACTGTTTTTT.

This chain links TRBV18 with TRBJ2-7; D unresolved. From germline, CDR1 is KGHSH and CDR2 LQKENI. V was cut by 0 bases and J by 2 bases, with 11 bases left in between. The CDR3 loop spans 15 amino acids. CDR3 protein: CASSPPSTGAYEQYF. The CDR3 bases are TGTGCCAGCTCACCACCGTCGACTGGAGCCTACGAGCAGTACTTC.

This clone has only a few counts. The chain links TRBV19 to TRBJ2-3; 8 positions match TRBD1. This CDR3 spans 14 amino acids. V gave up 6 bases and J gave up 3 bases; unmatched junction bases: 5. Germline CDR1 LNHDA, CDR2 SQIVND (reference sequence). CDR3: CASRRTGSTDTQYF. DNA for the CDR3: TGTGCCAGTAGACGGACAGGGTCGACAGATACGCAGTATTTT.

This chain joins TRBV2 and TRBJ1-3; D might be TRBD1 (6 bases). Germline V gene data show CDR1 as SNHLY and CDR2 as FYNNEI. The CDR3 sequence is 16 residues long. Trimming took off 4 bases at V and 0 bases at J, with 13 bases between the two ends. CDR3 nucleotides: TGTGCCAGCAGTGGACAGGTATACTTCTCTGGAAACACCATATATTTT. Translation gives CASSGQVYFSGNTIYF.

V is TRBV4-1 and J is TRBJ2-3, with 8 bases aligning to TRBD1. In germline, CDR1 is MGHRA, CDR2 YSYEKL. V lost 4 bases to trimming and J lost 6 bases; unmatched junction nucleotides: 9. CDR3 length equals 15 residues. CDR3 residues: CASSPTGTGGDTQYF. In DNA form, the CDR3 reads TGCGCCAGCAGCCCAACAGGAACAGGGGGGGATACGCAGTATTTT.

The rearrangement joins TRBV24-1 to TRBJ1-5; a weak D match, TRBD1 (5 bases). There are 13 residues in the CDR3. V shed 9 bases and J shed 10 bases, with 18 bases lying between them. Germline V CDR1 and CDR2: KGHDR, SFDVKD. CDR3 protein: CATQRNFQGPQHF. CDR3 nucleotides: TGTGCCACCCAGCGCAATTTCCAGGGACCCCAGCATTTT.

This chain connects TRBV3-1 (or the pseudogene TRBV3-2) to TRBJ1-2; D gene ambiguous. The CDR3 loop spans 14 amino acids. The V end was cut by 2 bases, the J end by 6 bases, with 13 bases between. CDR1 and CDR2 (germline): LGHDT, YNNKEL (reference sequence). This chain's CDR3 is CASSQIVSSDGYTF. CDR3 nucleotide sequence: TGTGCCAGCAGCCAAATTGTCTCTTCCGATGGCTACACCTTC.

The J gene is TRBJ1-2, the V gene TRBV30; TRBD1 is a possible D gene (6 bases). In germline, CDR1 is GTSNPN, CDR2 SVGIG (reference sequence). V lost 0 bases, J lost 4 bases, and 9 bases lay in between. There are 13 residues in the CDR3. CDR3 loop: CAWSVGQPYGYTF. Here the CDR3 DNA reads TGTGCCTGGAGTGTAGGACAGCCCTATGGCTACACCTTC.

The chain uses TRBV27 and TRBJ2-1, with 11 bases matching TRBD2. Germline assignment: CDR1 MNHEY and CDR2 SMNVEV (reference sequence). The CDR3 is 17 amino acids. V shed 2 bases, J shed 6 bases, and the junction held 9 bases outside the gene matches. This CDR3 reads CASSLIAGGPRTNEQFF. The CDR3 DNA reads as TGTGCCAGCAGTTTAATAGCGGGAGGGCCGAGAACCAATGAGCAGTTCTTC.

The rearrangement uses TRBV24-1 and TRBJ1-5, with 8 bases that match TRBD1. The CDR3 sequence is 15 residues long. Germline V lookup: CDR1 KGHDR, CDR2 SFDVKD. With 7 bases clipped from V and 4 bases from J, the junction kept 8 bases outside the gene matches. The CDR3 nucleotides are TGTGCCACCAGCGGGCCCGGGACAGGAAATCAGCCCCAGCATTTT. It encodes CATSGPGTGNQPQHF.

The rearrangement links TRBV7-2 to TRBJ2-4; D not resolved. Germline V gene sequence: CDR1 SGHTA, CDR2 FQGNSA. The germline V and J ends were trimmed by 1 base and 12 bases, with 10 bases remaining between them. The CDR3 contains 12 residues. The CDR3 loop reads CASSLDYEDQYF. For the CDR3, the DNA is TGTGCCAGCAGCTTAGATTACGAGGATCAGTACTTC.

This clone is termed medium-sized (0.01 to 0.1%). The chain links TRBV19 to TRBJ2-2; 8 positions agree with TRBD1. The CDR3 extends over 16 amino acids. Germline trimming cut 3 bases from V and 4 bases from J; bases unmatched to any gene: 7. CDR1 and CDR2 from the germline V gene are LNHDA and SQIVND (reference sequence). Written as DNA, the CDR3 is TGTGCCAGTAGTATTCCAGTGGACAGGGTCACCGGGGAGCTGTTTTTT. This gives the protein CASSIPVDRVTGELFF.

This chain links TRBV27 with TRBJ2-1, with 9 bases that match TRBD2. V was pared by 3 bases and J by 4 bases, with 4 bases of the junction left unmatched. Germline values: CDR1 MNHEY, CDR2 SMNVEV (reference sequence). This CDR3 has 15 amino acids. The CDR3 nucleotides are TGTGCCAGCAGTTTTTGGCTAGCGGGGTACAATGAGCAGTTCTTC. This sequence encodes CASSFWLAGYNEQFF.

The genes are TRBV28 and TRBJ1-2; 10 bases fit TRBD1. V gave up 2 bases and J gave up 7 bases; unmatched junction bases: 4. CDR1 and CDR2 (germline): MDHEN, SYDVKM. CDR3 length: 14 amino acids. The DNA for the CDR3 is TGTGCCAGCAGTTTACCGACAGGGGGCTTTGGCTACACCTTC. It translates to CASSLPTGGFGYTF.

This chain links TRBV7-9 with TRBJ2-7; 8 positions match TRBD1. The germline CDR1 and CDR2 sequences are SEHNR and FQNEAQ (reference sequence). Unmatched junction bases numbered 8, after V lost 4 bases and J lost 3 bases. This CDR3 has 15 residues. CDR3 in amino acids: CASSSPPDRGYEQYF. DNA of the CDR3: TGTGCCAGCAGCTCACCCCCCGACAGGGGCTACGAGCAGTACTTC.

The J gene is TRBJ1-1, the V gene TRBV11-2; TRBD1 matches at 8 bases. Losses at the gene ends were 5 bases for V and 0 bases for J; bases not matched to a gene: 5. Per the germline V gene, CDR1 is SGHAT and CDR2 is FQNNGV. The CDR3 loop spans 15 amino acids. CDR3 region: CASSLTGAMNTEAFF. DNA of the CDR3: TGTGCCAGCAGCCTGACAGGGGCTATGAACACTGAAGCTTTCTTT.

This clone is a singleton in its sample. The V gene is TRBV2, the J gene TRBJ1-6; D remains ambiguous. This CDR3 region has 14 residues. The ends were cut back, 8 bases at V and 4 bases at J, with 12 bases in the middle. The germline gives CDR1 SNHLY, CDR2 FYNNEI. CDR3 nucleotides: TGTGCCAGCGGCATTTCCGGGTATAATTCACCCCTCCACTTT. Its translation: CASGISGYNSPLHF.

The chain combines TRBV18 with TRBJ2-1; 8 bases fit TRBD2. The J segment lost 6 bases and the V segment lost 0 bases, leaving 1 base of the junction unmatched. The CDR3 is 14 amino acids. Germline V lookup: CDR1 KGHSH, CDR2 LQKENI. In nucleotides, the CDR3 is TGTGCCAGCTCACCACCGGGGACTAGCAATGAGCAGTTCTTC. Translation: CASSPPGTSNEQFF. The variable domain in full, completed from reference TRBV18 and TRBJ2-1, reads NAGVMQNPRHLVRRRGQEARLRCSPMKGHSHVYWYRQLPEEGLKFMVYLQKENIIDESGMPKERFSAEFPKEGPSILRIQQVVRGDSAAYFCASSPPGTSNEQFFGPGTRLTVL.

The gene calls are TRBV5-1 and TRBJ2-7, with 7 bases lining up with TRBD1. Germline CDR1 and CDR2: SGHRS and YFSETQ. The CDR3 loop spans 15 amino acids. J gave up 4 bases and V 4 bases, and 11 bases lay outside the gene matches. The CDR3 spells CASSAPGTDPYEQYF. The DNA of the CDR3 is TGCGCCAGCAGCGCTCCCGGGACAGATCCTTACGAGCAGTACTTC.

This clone was detected once. The chain uses TRBV6-4 and TRBJ2-3; 8 bases match TRBD2. This CDR3 spans 16 amino acids. In germline, CDR1 is MRHNA, CDR2 SNTAGT. Trimming removed 1 base from V and 0 bases from J; junction bases left unmatched: 3. This chain's CDR3 is CASSDFAGGSTDTQYF. For the CDR3, the DNA is TGTGCCAGCAGTGACTTCGCGGGGGGCAGCACAGATACGCAGTATTTT.

The rearrangement uses TRBV3-1 (or the pseudogene TRBV3-2) and TRBJ2-1; 8 bases are a match to TRBD2. The CDR3 length is 17 residues. CDR1 is LGHDT and CDR2 is YNNKEL in the germline V gene (reference sequence). V lost 1 base and J lost 0; bases outside the gene matches: 5. CDR3 residues: CASSQASGLLSYNEQFF. CDR3 DNA: TGTGCCAGCAGCCAAGCTAGCGGGCTCCTCTCCTACAATGAGCAGTTCTTC.

The chain has TRBV6-5 and TRBJ2-7; TRBD1 aligns across 11 bases. V was pared by 2 bases and J by 4 bases, with 4 bases of the junction left unmatched. The germline V gene has CDR1 MNHEY and CDR2 SVGAGI. The length of the CDR3 is 15 residues. DNA of the CDR3: TGTGCCAGCAGTTACCCGGGACAGGGGGTATACGAGCAGTACTTC. This codes for CASSYPGQGVYEQYF.

This clone was observed once. The J gene is TRBJ1-2, the V gene TRBV5-1; TRBD1 matches 10 bases. This CDR3 region has 14 residues. The V gene end was trimmed by 0 bases and the J gene end by 7 bases; junction bases not matched to a gene: 3. Germline V gives CDR1 SGHRS, CDR2 YFSETQ. CDR3 sequence (DNA): TGCGCCAGCAGCTTGGGGGGACAGGGGACTGGCTACACCTTC. This codes for CASSLGGQGTGYTF.

This chain joins TRBV11-3 and TRBJ2-5; D gene unclear. The V gene's germline CDR1 is SGHNT and CDR2 YENEEA. The CDR3 has 14 residues. Trimming removed 1 base at V and 5 bases at J, with 11 bases between. The CDR3 sequence is CASSLAAGRETQYF. The CDR3, as DNA: TGTGCCAGCAGCTTAGCGGCTGGGCGTGAGACCCAGTACTTC. Variable domain in full (rest from reference TRBV11-3 and TRBJ2-5): EAGVVQSPRYKIIEKKQPVAFWCNPISGHNTLYWYLQNLGQGPELLIRYENEEAVDDSQLPKDRFSAERLKGVDSTLKIQPAELGDSAVYLCASSLAAGRETQYFGPGTRLLVL.